This TCR beta chain appears in the sequencing data of a study of blood T cells in healthy people across ages. Study-wide results and caveats: Since the PBMCs were unsorted, naive and antigen-experienced cells could not be conclusively compared.

Worth noting for this clonotype: Its antigen is currently unknown.

Next came a second PCR, run for about 6 to 12 cycles, which used a sample-barcoded 5' primer along with a J-beta primer mix. Sequencing of every sample gave 2.5 million or more CDR3-containing paired-end reads. From the 5' RACE reads, TCRdb called clonotypes with MiXCR, one entry per CDR3 protein. The sample includes hundreds of thousands of distinct CDR3 sequences, about 49% of them seen just once. This CDR3 is built from 13 residues. CDR1 and CDR2 from the germline V gene are DFQATT and SNEGSKA (reference sequence). Trimming cost V 6 bases and J 4 bases; bases outside gene matches: 6. This receptor was identified in a man aged 55 to 69 in good health. This sequence joins TRBV20-1 and TRBJ1-1; 9 nucleotides agree with TRBD1. The sample was blood. The CDR3 loop reads CSAYTGGGTEAFF. CDR3 bases: TGCAGTGCGTATACAGGGGGCGGCACTGAAGCTTTCTTT.